This T cell receptor (beta chain) came from a study of T-cell memory formation after mild COVID-19. Study context: Largely, the TCR clusters proved donor specific. Study observations and caveats: Cross-reactive memory seemingly joined, as some responding clones were found in pre-infection memory. CD4/CD8 balance held among clones contracting day 15 to 85, and later expanders leaned CD4+.

Worth noting for this clonotype: Its specificity is not known.

The V gene lost 4 bases and the J gene lost 7 bases, with 8 bases spanning the gap. CDR1 is DFQATT and CDR2 is SNEGSKA in the germline V gene (reference sequence). The CDR3 length is 11 residues. Employing constant-segment primers, 5'RACE generated TCR alpha and TCR beta cDNA libraries bearing sample barcodes and UMIs. From the 5' RACE reads, TCRdb called clonotypes with MiXCR, one entry per CDR3 protein. The data hold around 440,000 distinct CDR3 sequences, with about 18% observed a single time. The source of this sequence is an adult woman who had mild COVID-19 (a few samples of this study predate the infection). Cell type and time point are not known. The sample taken for sequencing was PBMCs or a T cell subset sorted from them (not recorded which). The chain joins TRBV20-1 to TRBJ2-1; D is ambiguous. DNA of the CDR3: TGCAGTGCTAAGAACCCTAATGAGCAGTTCTTC. The encoded protein is CSAKNPNEQFF.